This TCR beta chain originates from a study of blood T cell repertoires in COVID-19. For the study at large: The United States, Italy and Spain were the sources of the acute and convalescent COVID-19 samples. PBMCs, B-cell-depleted T cells, or T cells were the source of the cDNA or gDNA that made up the material.

Germline V lookup: CDR1 LGHNT, CDR2 FRNRAP. CDR3 length: 14 residues. Between the trimmed V and J ends, which lost 2 bases and 4 bases, there was a span of 9 bases. Data came from immunoSEQ multiplex PCR; TCRdb stores just in-frame clones and leaves some out. This sample has about 370,000 clones, with approximately 88% found just once. Seattle participants joined during active infection and were tracked over time. V and J are TRBV12-5 and TRBJ1-5, with D possibly TRBD1 on 6 matching bases. The clonotype comes from a woman in her 30s with COVID-19, enrolled during active disease. Sequencing was carried out using peripheral blood. The CDR3: CASGLRQENQPQHF. The CDR3 nucleotides are TGTGCTAGTGGTTTGAGACAGGAAAATCAGCCCCAGCATTTT. The variable domain in full, with the rest retrieved from reference TRBV12-5 and TRBJ1-5, is DARVTQTPRHKVTEMGQEVTMRCQPILGHNTVFWYRQTMMQGLELLAYFRNRAPLDDSGMPKDRFSAEMPDATLATLKIQPSEPRDSAVYFCASGLRQENQPQHFGDGTRLSIL.